This T cell receptor beta chain came from a study of T cell repertoires in cytomegalovirus infection. Study context: It can be stated that public TCR beta signatures indicated CMV infection as well as a matching HLA type.

Comment on this clonotype: Antigen unknown.

A single record per CDR3 protein comes from TCRdb applying MiXCR to the reads. The sample comprises more than 400,000 distinct CDR3 sequences, more than 25% of which are singletons, and around 13% rests with the top ten. V shed 7 bases and J shed 6 bases, with 13 bases lying between them. The CDR3 sequence is 13 residues long. CDR1 is SNHLY and CDR2 is FYNNEI in the germline V gene. Notes on the study in general: CMV carriers having the relevant HLA were flagged by cumulative public TCR beta family frequency.

This chain joins TRBV2 and TRBJ2-1; no definite D call. Sequencing was carried out using PBMCs. The origin of this receptor is a human donor in good health (CMV status not recorded). Some clones in this sample may be carry-over from other donors' samples. Here the CDR3 reads CASKKDGVNEQFF. CDR3 in DNA: TGTGCCAGCAAAAAGGACGGAGTCAATGAGCAGTTCTTC.